There are a few counts of the clone carrying this TCR gamma chain. The antigen remains undetermined. The same CDR3 can be traced to other DNA sequences in this sample. Trimming at V came to 0 bases and at J to 5 bases, leaving 4 bases not matched to a gene. CDR1 is GITISATS, CDR2 ISYDGTV, per germline (reference sequence). The CDR3 runs to 13 residues. These data come from a study of Vδ1+ human thymocytes. Study findings and constraints: Thymic TRG and TRD repertoires appeared highly polyclonal, with Gaussian CDR3 length distributions.

Sequences come from RNA converted to cDNA by reverse transcription. Multiplex PCR used pooled V-gene forward primers and a constant-region reverse primer to amplify CDR3s. TCRdb re-called clones from the multiplex PCR reads using CATT. The table lists around 11,000 gamma-chain clones, around 40% of them singletons, with roughly 2% in the top ten. The chain recombines TRGV9 with TRGJ1 or TRGJ2. The source of this sequence is a boy younger than two who had congenital heart surgery. Sequencing was performed on Vdelta1+ gamma-delta thymocytes from the thymus. As to subset: FACS-sorted CD3+ TCRalphabeta- TCRVdelta1+ TCRVdelta2- thymocytes. This CDR3 is CALWEVHNYKKLF. The CDR3 DNA follows: TGTGCCTTGTGGGAGGTGCACAATTATAAGAAACTCTTT.